This is a list of T cell receptor beta chains from one sample in a study of shared clonotypes between healthy human individuals. This table comes from immunoSEQ multiplex PCR, and its TCRdb copy is limited to in-frame clones, with some not included. Of 2,100,000 or so clones in the sample, approximately 94% were seen once. The sample consisted of naive CD4+ T cells sorted from blood. The receptors come from a man younger than 35 in good health. CDR3s include the opening cysteine and the closing phenylalanine or tryptophan. The D gene is left open where the match is weak. Expanded clones get a size class; other rows say once, few or many, or leave the size out.

V gene	D gene	J gene	CDR3 length	clone size	CDR3 protein	CDR3 DNA
TRBV18	.	TRBJ2-5	15	.	CASSLYGDPQETQYF	TGTGCCAGCTCACTCTACGGAGACCCCCAAGAGACCCAGTACTTC
TRBV6-5	TRBD1	TRBJ1-2	15	.	CASSRRGQGPYGYTF	TGTGCCAGCAGTCGACGCGGACAGGGGCCCTATGGCTACACCTTC
TRBV11-2	.	TRBJ2-3	17	.	CASSLDLQLVHTDTQYF	TGTGCCAGCAGCTTAGATTTGCAACTAGTACACACAGATACGCAGTATTTT
TRBV2	TRBD1	TRBJ2-4	15	.	CASSTGGTGGNIQYF	TGTGCCAGCAGCACAGGGGGTACGGGTGGAAACATTCAGTACTTC
TRBV5-6	.	TRBJ2-3	14	.	CASSLSGSTDTQYF	TGTGCCAGCAGCCTTAGCGGTAGCACAGATACGCAGTATTTT
TRBV30	TRBD2	TRBJ2-3	14	many	CASSGSSSTDTQYF	TGTGCCTCCAGCGGGAGCTCTAGCACAGATACGCAGTATTTT
TRBV7-9	TRBD1	TRBJ1-4	15	.	CASSSDREFGEKLFF	TGTGCCAGCAGCTCCGACAGGGAGTTCGGCGAAAAACTGTTTTTT
TRBV6-4	.	TRBJ2-2	14	.	CASSGRLGTGELFF	TGTGCCAGCAGTGGCCGCCTGGGTACCGGGGAGCTGTTTTTT
TRBV7-9	TRBD1	TRBJ2-7	16	.	CASSHTPGQGFNEQYF	TGTGCCAGCAGTCATACCCCAGGACAGGGCTTTAACGAGCAGTACTTC
TRBV11-3	.	TRBJ2-5	15	.	CASSPRGGGPETQYF	TGTGCCAGCAGCCCCCGGGGTGGGGGTCCAGAGACCCAGTACTTC
TRBV5-1	.	TRBJ2-5	12	.	CASSSGGETQYF	TGCGCCAGCAGCTCAGGTGGGGAGACCCAGTACTTC
TRBV5-4	TRBD1	TRBJ1-5	15	.	CASSLGGTGDQPQHF	TGTGCCAGCAGCTTGGGCGGGACAGGGGACCAGCCCCAGCATTTT
TRBV10-3	.	TRBJ1-2	12	.	CAISEGGYGYTF	TGTGCCATCAGTGAGGGGGGCTATGGCTACACCTTC
TRBV5-1	.	TRBJ2-2	15	.	CASSLVTTNTGELFF	TGCGCCAGCAGCTTGGTAACGACTAACACCGGGGAGCTGTTTTTT
TRBV9	TRBD1	TRBJ1-6	16	.	CASSPTDGTGHSPLHF	TGTGCCAGCAGCCCAACCGACGGGACAGGGCATTCACCCCTCCACTTT
TRBV27	TRBD1	TRBJ1-1	14	.	CASSDRVGNTEAFF	TGTGCCAGCAGTGACAGGGTCGGGAACACTGAAGCTTTCTTT
TRBV2	TRBD1	TRBJ1-5	15	.	CASSEGDRGRSPQHF	TGTGCCAGCAGTGAAGGGGACAGGGGCCGCAGTCCCCAGCATTTT
TRBV7-9	.	TRBJ1-5	16	once	CASSLAGIGGNQPQHF	TGTGCCAGCAGCTTAGCAGGGATTGGCGGGAATCAGCCCCAGCATTTT
TRBV5-1	.	TRBJ2-1	12	once	CASSLGEGEQFF	TGCGCCAGCAGCTTGGGAGAGGGTGAGCAGTTCTTC
TRBV6-1	.	TRBJ2-1	11	few	CASSGNNEQFF	TGTGCCAGCAGTGGGAACAATGAGCAGTTCTTC
TRBV5-1	TRBD1	TRBJ1-1	17	.	CASSLDRGPFMNTEAFF	TGCGCCAGCAGCTTGGACAGGGGCCCCTTCATGAACACTGAAGCTTTCTTT
TRBV30	.	TRBJ1-5	13	few	CAWNSQGDQPQHF	TGTGCCTGGAACAGCCAAGGCGATCAGCCCCAGCATTTT
TRBV2	TRBD1	TRBJ2-7	12	.	CASRGQDSEQYF	TGTGCCAGCAGGGGACAGGACAGCGAGCAGTACTTC
TRBV9	.	TRBJ1-1	15	.	CASSAPMAGNTEAFF	TGTGCCAGCAGCGCCCCGATGGCGGGGAACACTGAAGCTTTCTTT
TRBV28	TRBD1	TRBJ2-1	19	once	CASSSPPRGQGSSYNEQFF	TGTGCCAGCAGTTCCCCGCCCCGAGGACAGGGAAGCTCCTACAATGAGCAGTTCTTC
TRBV6-5	.	TRBJ1-6	13	.	CASRPDGNSPLHF	TGTGCCAGCAGACCCGACGGTAATTCACCCCTCCACTTT
TRBV4-1	.	TRBJ1-2	14	.	CASSQDPINYGYTF	TGCGCCAGCAGCCAAGATCCGATTAACTATGGCTACACCTTC
TRBV30	.	TRBJ2-7	15	.	CAWSVGGTQGGEQYF	TGTGCCTGGAGTGTGGGAGGGACTCAAGGGGGCGAGCAGTACTTC
TRBV2	TRBD1	TRBJ1-2	11	.	CASKGAGGYTF	TGTGCCAGCAAGGGGGCCGGCGGCTACACCTTC
TRBV7-8	TRBD2	TRBJ2-1	15	.	CASSFRLAGYNEQFF	TGTGCCAGCAGCTTCCGCCTAGCGGGCTACAATGAGCAGTTCTTC
TRBV7-9	.	TRBJ1-4	15	.	CASSLRTATNEKLFF	TGTGCCAGCAGCTTACGGACAGCAACTAATGAAAAACTGTTTTTT
TRBV25-1	.	TRBJ1-5	15	.	CASSEGVYSNQPQHF	TGTGCCAGCAGTGAAGGGGTATATAGCAATCAGCCCCAGCATTTT
TRBV18	.	TRBJ2-3	16	.	CASSPPRTSSTDTQYF	TGTGCCAGCTCACCACCTCGGACTTCAAGCACAGATACGCAGTATTTT
TRBV30	.	TRBJ1-1	11	few	CAWSVNTEAFF	TGTGCCTGGAGTGTCAACACTGAAGCTTTCTTT